Presented here are 30 T cell receptor beta chains from one specimen sequenced in a study of Graves' ophthalmopathy and Graves' hyperthyroidism. As the template, RNA transcripts were used to amplify TCR beta CDR3 regions. The library came from an HTBI-primed first-round RT-PCR and a second-round multiplex PCR. TCRdb re-derived calls from the multiplex PCR reads in MiXCR, one entry per CDR3 protein. The table has approximately 700,000 distinct CDR3 sequences, about 44% seen once; the top ten hold 44%. The sequenced sample consisted of peripheral blood. The origin of the receptors is an adult man with Graves' ophthalmopathy.

As to this clonotype: Because the CDR3 is missing its conserved closing phenylalanine or tryptophan, this is likely a read error. This rearrangement joins TRBV24-1 to TRBJ1-5, with D possibly TRBD1 on 6 matching bases. Germline V gene lookup returns CDR1 KGHDR and CDR2 SFDVKD. CDR3 length: 14 amino acids. V lost 4 bases and J lost 6, with 12 bases in between. This CDR3 is CATSDRGGAQPQHL. The CDR3, as DNA: TGTGCCACCAGTGACCGAGGGGGGGCTCAGCCCCAGCATCTT.

The sample holds a few counts of this clonotype. CDR3: CASSRSSGLSYEQYF. CDR3 sequence (DNA): TGTGCCAGCAGCCGCAGCTCGGGCCTCTCCTACGAGCAGTACTTC. V gene TRBV7-9 combines with J gene TRBJ2-7; D gene uncertain. Per the germline V gene, CDR1 is SEHNR and CDR2 is FQNEAQ (reference sequence). The V end was cut by 5 bases, the J end by 0 bases, with 14 bases between. CDR3 length: 15 residues.

The rearrangement uses TRBV20-1 and TRBJ1-4; unclear D gene. The V gene's germline CDR1 is DFQATT and CDR2 SNEGSKA (reference sequence). The germline V and J ends were trimmed by 5 bases and 4 bases, with 2 bases remaining between them. This CDR3 has 10 amino acids. The CDR3 protein is CSAYNEKLFF. CDR3 bases: TGCAGTGCTTATAATGAAAAACTGTTTTTT.

The rearrangement joins TRBV9 to TRBJ1-3, with D possibly TRBD1 on 5 matching bases. The CDR3 contains 15 residues. Trimming cost V 4 bases and J 4 bases, with 15 bases left between them. Germline-derived CDR1 and CDR2 are SGDLS and YYNGEE. CDR3 nucleotides: TGTGCCAGCAGCCAAGAGAGGGGAACAGGAAACACCATATATTTT. Translating gives CASSQERGTGNTIYF.

As to this clonotype: One base away lies a much larger clone, so this may be a sequencing read error. The rearrangement links TRBV14 to TRBJ2-5, with D possibly being TRBD2 (5 bases). Germline loops: CDR1 SGHDN, CDR2 FVKESK. CDR3 length: 15 residues. The CDR3, as DNA: TGTGCCAGCAGCCAACGCTTGGGTGCTGGGGAGACCCGGTACTTC. Residues: CASSQRLGAGETRYF.

This clonotype was seen at least ten times. The chain couples TRBV6-5 to TRBJ1-5; TRBD1 might be the D (6 bases). V was shortened by 7 bases and J by 4 bases, with 8 bases between the two germline ends. The CDR3 runs to 12 residues. The V gene's germline CDR1 is MNHEY and CDR2 SVGAGI. CDR3 coding DNA: TGTGCCAGCATGCAGGGGAATCAGCCCCAGCATTTT. Translating it yields CASMQGNQPQHF.

This clonotype came up many times. The chain employs TRBV7-9 and TRBJ1-2; TRBD1 matches at 7 bases. Germline trimming cut 5 bases from V and 5 bases from J; bases unmatched to any gene: 8. In germline, CDR1 is SEHNR, CDR2 FQNEAQ (reference sequence). This CDR3 spans 14 amino acids. This CDR3 reads CASSPWTGRYGYTF. The CDR3 region has the DNA TGTGCCAGCAGCCCATGGACAGGCCGATATGGCTACACCTTC.

Comment on this clonotype: The final CDR3 position lacks the conserved phenylalanine or tryptophan, pointing to a likely read error. Because the CDR3's place on the DNA is in doubt, the DNA is left out and the CDR3 is given as listed by TCRdb. The chain is built from TRBV20-1 and TRBJ1-2; the table's D call, TRBD1, was not checked against the DNA. CDR1 is DFQATT and CDR2 is SNEGSKA in the germline V gene (reference sequence). 13 amino acids form the CDR3, both terminal residues included. CDR3 region: CSARDGTGGGFAY.

There are a few counts of this clonotype. The chain joins TRBV6-5 to TRBJ1-4; 9 bases are shared with TRBD1. The V gene end was trimmed by 5 bases and the J gene end by 5 bases; junction bases not matched to a gene: 6. The CDR3 loop spans 15 amino acids. Germline V gene lookup returns CDR1 MNHEY and CDR2 SVGAGI. CDR3 loop: CASSRGTGRNEKLFF. DNA for the CDR3: TGTGCCAGCAGTCGTGGGACAGGGAGGAATGAAAAACTGTTTTTT.

This clonotype was seen ten or more times. J is TRBJ2-2 and V is TRBV24-1, with TRBD2 as a possible D gene (6 bases). The CDR3 spans 18 residues. Germline CDR1 and CDR2: KGHDR and SFDVKD. Deletions cut 4 bases from V and 0 bases from J, with 17 bases between. The CDR3 bases are TGTGCCACCAGTGACCCCTTGGGGAGGAGGTCGAACACCGGGGAGCTGTTTTTT. This gives the protein CATSDPLGRRSNTGELFF.

V and J are TRBV6-6 and TRBJ2-7; D might be TRBD1 or TRBD2, each matching 5 bases. Germline CDR1 and CDR2: MNHNY and SVGAGI (reference sequence). The length of the CDR3 is 15 residues. Deletions cut 0 bases from V and 3 bases from J, with 12 bases between. Written as DNA, the CDR3 is TGTGCCAGCAGTTACTCACCGGGACCAGGCTACGAGCAGTACTTC. This encodes CASSYSPGPGYEQYF.

The CDR3 nucleotides are TGTGCCATCAGTCTAGCGGGGGACGACAATTCACCCCTCCACTTT. It translates to CAISLAGDDNSPLHF. The gene calls are TRBV10-3 and TRBJ1-6, with TRBD1 as a possible D gene (5 bases). The V gene lost 5 bases and the J gene lost 7 bases, with 15 bases spanning the gap. The CDR3 runs 15 residues. Germline-derived CDR1 and CDR2 are ENHRY and SYGVKD.

As to this clonotype: This may be a read error: a much more frequent sequence differs by one nucleotide. V usage is TRBV2 and J usage is TRBJ1-1, with a weak D call TRBD1 (6 bases). Trimming took 6 bases from V and 4 from J, leaving 18 bases between them. Looked up from germline, CDR1 is SNHLY and CDR2 is FYNNEI. This CDR3 spans 15 amino acids. The CDR3 sequence is CASRGRGGGATEAFF. In DNA form, the CDR3 reads TGTGCCAGCAGGGGACGAGGGGGGGGGGCCACTGAAGCTTTCTTT.

This clonotype was detected many times. V usage is TRBV7-9 and J usage is TRBJ2-5; no firm D call. This CDR3 has 12 amino acids. The V and J ends lost 3 bases and 5 bases respectively, with 7 bases between them. CDR1 is SEHNR and CDR2 is FQNEAQ in the germline V gene (reference sequence). The CDR3: CASSLERETQYF. The CDR3 nucleotides read TGTGCCAGCAGCTTGGAGAGGGAGACCCAGTACTTC.

This clonotype was observed at least ten times. This chain links TRBV29-1 with TRBJ1-2; a possible D gene is TRBD1 (6 bases). Germline V lookup: CDR1 SQVTM, CDR2 ANQGSEA. The CDR3 extends over 14 amino acids. Trimming removed 3 bases from V and 8 bases from J, with 19 bases in between. In nucleotides, the CDR3 is TGCAGCGTTGACTTTGGGGGGCTCAGTGGGGGCTACACCTTC. This gives the protein CSVDFGGLSGGYTF.

J is TRBJ1-5 and V is TRBV6-6, with D hard to call. Germline CDR1 and CDR2: MNHNY and SVGAGI (reference sequence). The CDR3 spans 13 residues. Trimming left V 4 bases short and J 6 bases short, with 10 bases between. In nucleotides, the CDR3 is TGTGCCAGCAGTTCCGAGGGTGTTCAGCCCCAGCATTTT. Protein product: CASSSEGVQPQHF.

On this clonotype: A single base separates this from a much larger clone, so it may be a read error. The V and J genes are TRBV10-3 and TRBJ2-5, with 7 bases lining up with TRBD2. The trim removed 2 bases at V and 4 bases at J, leaving 10 bases unmatched. CDR3 length: 16 amino acids. CDR1 ENHRY and CDR2 SYGVKD come from the germline V gene. The CDR3 coding sequence is TGTGCCATCAGTGAGCCTGGGGGAGGGCCGAGAGAGACCCAGTACTTC. Translation: CAISEPGGGPRETQYF.

V is TRBV6-1 and J is TRBJ1-1; D is perhaps TRBD1 (5 bases). The V end was cut by 7 bases, the J end by 4 bases, with 16 bases between. The CDR3 runs 14 residues. The germline V gene has CDR1 MNHNS and CDR2 SASEGT. The CDR3 here is CASTLGVRGTEAFF. The DNA for the CDR3 is TGTGCCAGCACGCTGGGCGTTAGGGGCACTGAAGCTTTCTTT.

There are a few counts of this clonotype. The chain combines TRBV7-2 with TRBJ2-7, with 7 bases fitting TRBD1. The CDR3 totals 16 residues. Per the germline V gene, CDR1 is SGHTA and CDR2 is FQGNSA. J was trimmed by 4 bases and V by 0 bases; bases with no gene match: 9. The DNA of the CDR3 is TGTGCCAGCAGCTTAGCGACACAGGGGATTATTTACGAGCAGTACTTC. As protein: CASSLATQGIIYEQYF.

The genes are TRBV20-1 and TRBJ1-1; D remains ambiguous. V lost 1 base and J lost 1, with 4 bases in between. The CDR3 length is 12 residues. Germline V gives CDR1 DFQATT, CDR2 SNEGSKA (reference sequence). CDR3 residues: CSARGWNTEAFF. For the CDR3, the DNA is TGCAGTGCTAGAGGCTGGAACACTGAAGCTTTCTTT.

Ten or more counts support this clonotype. CDR3 sequence reads: CASSHDAVNYGYTF. The CDR3 DNA follows: TGTGCCAGCAGCCACGACGCAGTTAACTATGGCTACACCTTC. J is TRBJ1-2 and V is TRBV7-2; D is uncertain. This CDR3 is built from 14 residues. The V end lost 5 bases, the J end lost 1 base, and 11 bases lay between the germline ends. Germline V gene lookup returns CDR1 SGHTA and CDR2 FQGNSA.

The V and J genes are TRBV20-1 and TRBJ1-6; D perhaps matches TRBD1 (5 bases). Germline V CDR1 and CDR2: DFQATT, SNEGSKA (reference sequence). The CDR3 is 11 residues long. The CDR3 spells CSLDSNSPLHF. CDR3 in DNA: TGCAGCCTAGACAGTAATTCACCCCTCCACTTT.

This clonotype was counted a few times. The rearrangement uses TRBV29-1 and TRBJ2-7; TRBD2 matches at 7 bases. V dropped 7 bases and J dropped 2; count of bases not matched to a gene: 26. Germline V gene data show CDR1 as SQVTM and CDR2 as ANQGSEA. The CDR3 length is 19 residues. The CDR3 DNA sequence: TGCAGCGCCCGCAAAACGGGGGACTATTCTTTGCACGATACCTACGAGCAGTACTTC. Its translation is CSARKTGDYSLHDTYEQYF.

In this sample, this clonotype turned up once. This sequence joins TRBV7-9 and TRBJ1-2; TRBD1 matches 10 bases. The CDR3 is 15 amino acids. Germline trimming cut 3 bases from V and 4 bases from J; bases unmatched to any gene: 5. Germline V gene sequence: CDR1 SEHNR, CDR2 FQNEAQ (reference sequence). The chain's CDR3 is CASSLEGQGFYGYTF. DNA for the CDR3: TGTGCCAGCAGCTTGGAGGGACAGGGGTTCTATGGCTACACCTTC. The full variable domain, its missing parts supplied by reference TRBV7-9 and TRBJ1-2, is DTGVSQNPRHKITKRGQNVTFRCDPISEHNRLYWYRQTLGQGPEFLTYFQNEAQLEKSRLLSDRFSAERPKGSFSTLEIQRTEQGDSAMYLCASSLEGQGFYGYTFGSGTRLTVV.

This clonotype has at least ten counts. The gene calls are TRBV7-8 and TRBJ1-5; no clear D gene. CDR3 size: 15 residues. The germline gives CDR1 SGHVS, CDR2 FQNEAQ. With 2 bases removed from V and 1 base from J, the gap between germline ends came to 9 bases. The CDR3 here is CASSLLRRSNQPQHF. CDR3 nucleotides: TGTGCCAGCAGCTTACTACGACGGAGCAATCAGCCCCAGCATTTT.

The gene calls are TRBV29-1 and TRBJ2-5; 7 bases match TRBD1. With 6 bases clipped from V and 1 base from J, the junction kept 8 bases outside the gene matches. The germline V gene has CDR1 SQVTM and CDR2 ANQGSEA. The CDR3 length is 14 residues. CDR3 sequence: CSVNRGQSQETQYF. The CDR3 DNA sequence: TGCAGCGTCAACAGGGGACAGAGCCAAGAGACCCAGTACTTC.

This clonotype was detected only a few times. The V and J genes are TRBV19 and TRBJ1-5; D is ambiguous. CDR3 length: 14 amino acids. CDR1 is LNHDA, CDR2 SQIVND, per germline (reference sequence). V was pared by 7 bases and J by 3 bases, with 13 bases between. The CDR3 reads CASTSAAVNQPQHF. For the CDR3, the DNA is TGTGCCAGTACGAGCGCCGCGGTCAATCAGCCCCAGCATTTT.

This clonotype was detected a few times. One end of the junction varies from germline; a read error may be responsible. The V and J genes are TRBV10-3 and TRBJ1-4, with D possibly matching TRBD1 (5 bases). The CDR3 has 13 residues. The V gene's germline CDR1 is ENHRY and CDR2 SYGVKD. The CDR3 nucleotides read TGTGCCAGCAGTTACGGGGGATTGGAAAAACTGTTTTTT. This translates into CASSYGGLEKLFF.

This clonotype has a handful of counts. One end of the junction does not line up with germline, which may come from a read error. The J gene is TRBJ1-5, the V gene TRBV24-1, with 7 bases fitting TRBD1. Germline V CDR1 and CDR2: KGHDR, SFDVKD. The CDR3 contains 16 residues. In DNA, the CDR3 is TGTGCCAGCAGTTACTCGACAGGGACTCACAATCAGCCCCAGCATTTT. Its protein product is CASSYSTGTHNQPQHF.

The chain carries TRBV29-1 and TRBJ1-1; 10 bases are a match to TRBD1. The CDR3 covers 12 residues. V dropped 3 bases and J dropped 12; count of bases not matched to a gene: 7. Germline CDR1 is SQVTM and CDR2 is ANQGSEA. The CDR3 protein is CSVDPGTGVTFF. CDR3 nucleotide sequence: TGCAGCGTTGATCCCGGGACAGGGGTGACTTTCTTT.